Sequencing of this T cell receptor (beta chain) was carried out in a study of radiotherapy plus CTLA-4 blockade in lung cancer. Libraries were prepared by immunoSEQ multiplex PCR; TCRdb keeps only in-frame clonotypes and omits some of them. This table holds about 120,000 clones, about nine tenths found once. This clone was seen only a few times. The antigen is not known. CDR3 length: 13 residues. With 5 bases removed from V and 4 bases from J, the gap between germline ends came to 8 bases. CDR1 and CDR2 from the germline V gene are SGHDN and FVKESK. General observations from the study: The study found tumor-derived TCR clones expanded in blood after radiotherapy plus ipilimumab.

Ipilimumab-mediated CTLA-4 blockade plus focal radiation was given to patients having chemo-refractory metastatic non-small-cell lung cancer. This chain links TRBV14 with TRBJ2-2; no clear D gene. The material sequenced was peripheral blood, taken from a patient treated with radiotherapy plus ipilimumab. The sequence was obtained from a human donor with non-small cell lung cancer that progressed on radiotherapy plus ipilimumab. CDR3 in DNA: TGTGCCAGCAGCAGGGCGCGCACCGGGGAGCTGTTTTTT. Residues: CASSRARTGELFF.